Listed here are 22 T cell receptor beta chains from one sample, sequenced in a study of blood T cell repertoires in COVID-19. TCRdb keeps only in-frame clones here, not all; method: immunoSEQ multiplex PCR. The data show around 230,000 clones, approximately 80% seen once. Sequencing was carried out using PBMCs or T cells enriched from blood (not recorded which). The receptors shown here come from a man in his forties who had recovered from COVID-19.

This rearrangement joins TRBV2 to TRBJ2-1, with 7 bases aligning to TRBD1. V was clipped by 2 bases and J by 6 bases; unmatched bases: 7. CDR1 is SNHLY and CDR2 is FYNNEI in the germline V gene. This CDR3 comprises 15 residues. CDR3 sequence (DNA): TGTGCCAGCAGTGAAAGGGGGCAGGGGGTCAATGAGCAGTTCTTC. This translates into CASSERGQGVNEQFF.

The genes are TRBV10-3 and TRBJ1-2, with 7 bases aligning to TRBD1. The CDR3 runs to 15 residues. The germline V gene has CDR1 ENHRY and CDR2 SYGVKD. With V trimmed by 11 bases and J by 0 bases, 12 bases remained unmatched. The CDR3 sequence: CAGGGFQGTNYGYTF. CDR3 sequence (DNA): TGTGCCGGAGGGGGCTTTCAGGGGACTAACTATGGCTACACCTTC.

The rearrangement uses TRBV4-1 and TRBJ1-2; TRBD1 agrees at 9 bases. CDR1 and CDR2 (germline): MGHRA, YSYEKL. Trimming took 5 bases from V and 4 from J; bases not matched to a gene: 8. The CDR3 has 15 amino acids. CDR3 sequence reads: CASSKGGQGTYGYTF. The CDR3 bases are TGCGCCAGCAGCAAAGGGGGACAGGGTACCTATGGCTACACCTTC.

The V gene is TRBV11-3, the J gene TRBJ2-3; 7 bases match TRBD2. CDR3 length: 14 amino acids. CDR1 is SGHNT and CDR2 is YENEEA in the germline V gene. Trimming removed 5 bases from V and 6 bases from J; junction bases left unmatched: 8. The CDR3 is CASSKGLVGDTQYF. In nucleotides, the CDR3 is TGTGCCAGCAGCAAAGGACTAGTTGGGGATACGCAGTATTTT.

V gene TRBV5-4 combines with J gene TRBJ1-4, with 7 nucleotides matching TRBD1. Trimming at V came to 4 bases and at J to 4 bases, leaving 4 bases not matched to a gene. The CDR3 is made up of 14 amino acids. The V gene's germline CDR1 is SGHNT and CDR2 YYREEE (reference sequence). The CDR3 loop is CASSVGQINEKLFF. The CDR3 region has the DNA TGTGCCAGCAGCGTGGGACAGATTAATGAAAAACTGTTTTTT.

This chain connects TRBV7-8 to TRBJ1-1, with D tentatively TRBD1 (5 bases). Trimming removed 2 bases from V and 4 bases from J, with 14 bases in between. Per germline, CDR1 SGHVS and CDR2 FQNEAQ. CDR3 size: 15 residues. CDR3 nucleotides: TGTGCCAGCAGCTTACTGGGGGGTATTGTCACTGAAGCTTTCTTT. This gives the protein CASSLLGGIVTEAFF.

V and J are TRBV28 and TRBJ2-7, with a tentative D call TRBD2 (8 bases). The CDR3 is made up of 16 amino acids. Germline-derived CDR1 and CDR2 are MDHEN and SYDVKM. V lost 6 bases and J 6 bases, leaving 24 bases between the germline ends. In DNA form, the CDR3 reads TGTGCCAGCAGACAGGCCGGGACAGTCCGGGAGGGCGAGCAGTACTTC. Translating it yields CASRQAGTVREGEQYF.

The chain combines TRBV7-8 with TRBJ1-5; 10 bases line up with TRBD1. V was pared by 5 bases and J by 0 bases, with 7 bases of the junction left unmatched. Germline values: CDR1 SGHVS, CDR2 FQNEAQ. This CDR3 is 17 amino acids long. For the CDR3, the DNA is TGTGCCAGCAGCCTGGGACAGGGGAGGTATAGCAATCAGCCCCAGCATTTT. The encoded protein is CASSLGQGRYSNQPQHF.

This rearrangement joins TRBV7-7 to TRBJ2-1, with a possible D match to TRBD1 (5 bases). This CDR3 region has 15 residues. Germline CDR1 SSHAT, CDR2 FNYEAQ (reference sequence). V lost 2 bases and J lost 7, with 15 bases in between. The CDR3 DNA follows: TGTGCCAGCAGCTTACGTAGGGGTTTTGGGAATGAGCAGTTCTTC. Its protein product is CASSLRRGFGNEQFF.

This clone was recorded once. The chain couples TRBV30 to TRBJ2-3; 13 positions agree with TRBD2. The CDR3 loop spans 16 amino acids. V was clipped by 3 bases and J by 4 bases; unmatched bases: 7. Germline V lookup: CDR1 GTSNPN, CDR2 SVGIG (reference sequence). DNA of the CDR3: TGTGCCTGGAGGGGCGGACTAGCGGGGGCCCCAGATACGCAGTATTTT. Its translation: CAWRGGLAGAPDTQYF.

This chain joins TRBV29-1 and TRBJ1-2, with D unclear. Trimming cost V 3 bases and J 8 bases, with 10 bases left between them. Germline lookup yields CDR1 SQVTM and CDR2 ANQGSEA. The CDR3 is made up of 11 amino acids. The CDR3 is CSVDIPGGYTF. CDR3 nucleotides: TGCAGCGTTGATATCCCCGGGGGCTACACCTTC.

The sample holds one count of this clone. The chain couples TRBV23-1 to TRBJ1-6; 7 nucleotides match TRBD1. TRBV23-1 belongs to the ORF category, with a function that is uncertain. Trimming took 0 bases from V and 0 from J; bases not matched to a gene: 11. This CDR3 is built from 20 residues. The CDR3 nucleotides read TGCGCCAGCAGTCAATCTGGGCGACAGGGCCCGAGCTCCTATAATTCACCCCTCCACTTT. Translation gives CASSQSGRQGPSSYNSPLHF.

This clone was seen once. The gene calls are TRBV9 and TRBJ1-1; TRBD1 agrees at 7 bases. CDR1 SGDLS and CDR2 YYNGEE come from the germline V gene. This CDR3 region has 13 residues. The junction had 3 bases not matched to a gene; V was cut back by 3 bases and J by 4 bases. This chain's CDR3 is CASSAGQVTEAFF. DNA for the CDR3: TGTGCCAGCAGCGCCGGACAGGTCACTGAAGCTTTCTTT. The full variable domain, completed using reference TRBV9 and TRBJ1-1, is DSGVTQTPKHLITATGQRVTLRCSPRSGDLSVYWYQQSLDQGLQFLIQYYNGEERAKGNILERFSAQQFPDLHSELNLSSLELGDSALYFCASSAGQVTEAFFGQGTRLTVV.

The CDR3 protein is CASSLDGGSQETQYF. CDR3 bases: TGCGCCAGCAGCTTGGATGGCGGGAGCCAAGAGACCCAGTACTTC. J is TRBJ2-5 and V is TRBV5-1; 7 bases map to TRBD2. J gave up 1 base and V 0 bases, and 3 bases lay outside the gene matches. The CDR3 is 15 residues long. Germline V gene lookup returns CDR1 SGHRS and CDR2 YFSETQ.

In DNA form, the CDR3 reads TGCGCCAGTCGCACACACCCGGGCACTGAAGCTTTCTTT. Amino acid sequence: CASRTHPGTEAFF. The chain couples TRBV5-1 to TRBJ1-1; D not resolved. The V end lost 8 bases, the J end lost 4 bases, and 15 bases lay between the germline ends. The CDR3 is 13 amino acids. Germline CDR1 reads SGHRS; CDR2 reads YFSETQ.

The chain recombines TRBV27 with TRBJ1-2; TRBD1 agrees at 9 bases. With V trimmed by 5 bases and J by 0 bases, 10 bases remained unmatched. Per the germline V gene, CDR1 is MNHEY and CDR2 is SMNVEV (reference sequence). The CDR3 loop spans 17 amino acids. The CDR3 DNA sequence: TGTGCCAGCAGTCCTAGGTGGGGGACAGGGTCTAACTATGGCTACACCTTC. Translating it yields CASSPRWGTGSNYGYTF.

CDR3 sequence reads: CASSLGGNNAGNTIYF. The CDR3 nucleotides read TGCGCCAGCAGCTTGGGAGGGAATAACGCCGGAAACACCATATATTTT. This sequence joins TRBV5-1 and TRBJ1-3, with D hard to call. There are 16 residues in the CDR3. Trimming pared 0 bases from V and 4 bases from J, leaving 14 bases between. Germline CDR1 is SGHRS and CDR2 is YFSETQ.

CDR3 in amino acids: CASSLGGGPETQYF. As DNA, the CDR3 is TGTGCCAGCAGCTTAGGCGGGGGGCCAGAGACCCAGTACTTC. The chain recombines TRBV7-2 with TRBJ2-5, with TRBD2 matching 8 bases. This CDR3 is 14 amino acids long. Per germline, CDR1 SGHTA and CDR2 FQGNSA. Trimming cost V 1 base and J 4 bases; bases outside gene matches: 2.

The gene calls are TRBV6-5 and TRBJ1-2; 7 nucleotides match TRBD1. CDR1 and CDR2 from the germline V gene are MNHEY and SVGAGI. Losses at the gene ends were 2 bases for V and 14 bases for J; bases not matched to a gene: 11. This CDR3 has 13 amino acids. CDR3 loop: CASSYETGTVVTF. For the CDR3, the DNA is TGTGCCAGCAGTTACGAGACCGGGACAGTGGTTACCTTC.

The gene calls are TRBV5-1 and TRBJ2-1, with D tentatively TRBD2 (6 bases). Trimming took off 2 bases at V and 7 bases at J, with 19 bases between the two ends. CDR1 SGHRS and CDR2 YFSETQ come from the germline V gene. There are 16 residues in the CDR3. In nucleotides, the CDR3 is TGCGCCAGCAGCTTACTCCAAGGAGGGCTGGGAAATGAGCAGTTCTTC. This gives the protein CASSLLQGGLGNEQFF.

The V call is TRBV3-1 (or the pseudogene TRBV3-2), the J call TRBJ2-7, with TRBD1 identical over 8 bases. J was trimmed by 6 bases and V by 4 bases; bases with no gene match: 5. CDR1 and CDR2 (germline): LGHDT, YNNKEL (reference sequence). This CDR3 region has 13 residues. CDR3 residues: CASSRTGIGEQYF. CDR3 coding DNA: TGTGCCAGCAGCCGGACAGGGATTGGCGAGCAGTACTTC.

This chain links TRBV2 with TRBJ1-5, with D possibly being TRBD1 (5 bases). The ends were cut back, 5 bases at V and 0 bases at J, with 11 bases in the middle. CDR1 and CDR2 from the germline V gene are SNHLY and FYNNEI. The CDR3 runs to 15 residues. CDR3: CASSLTAYSNQPQHF. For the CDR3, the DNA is TGTGCCAGCAGTCTGACAGCGTATAGCAATCAGCCCCAGCATTTT.